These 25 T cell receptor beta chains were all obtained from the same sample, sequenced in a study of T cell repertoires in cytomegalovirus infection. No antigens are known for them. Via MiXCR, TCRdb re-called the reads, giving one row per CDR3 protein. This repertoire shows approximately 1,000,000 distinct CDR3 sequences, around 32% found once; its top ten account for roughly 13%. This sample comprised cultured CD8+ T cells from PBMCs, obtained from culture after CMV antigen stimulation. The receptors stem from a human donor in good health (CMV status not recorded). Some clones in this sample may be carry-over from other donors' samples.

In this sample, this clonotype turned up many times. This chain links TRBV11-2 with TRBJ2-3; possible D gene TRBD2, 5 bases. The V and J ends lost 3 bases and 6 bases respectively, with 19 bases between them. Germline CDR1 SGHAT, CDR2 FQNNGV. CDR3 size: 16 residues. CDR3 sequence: CASSLEDLTFGDTQYF. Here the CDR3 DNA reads TGTGCCAGCAGCTTGGAGGACTTAACATTCGGTGATACGCAGTATTTT.

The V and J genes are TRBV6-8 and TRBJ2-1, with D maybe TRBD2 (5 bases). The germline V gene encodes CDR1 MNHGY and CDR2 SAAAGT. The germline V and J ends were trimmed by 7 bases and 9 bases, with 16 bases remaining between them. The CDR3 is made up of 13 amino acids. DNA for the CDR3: TGTGCCAGCACCGGGAACCCTTTTGGTGAGCAGTTCTTC. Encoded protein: CASTGNPFGEQFF.

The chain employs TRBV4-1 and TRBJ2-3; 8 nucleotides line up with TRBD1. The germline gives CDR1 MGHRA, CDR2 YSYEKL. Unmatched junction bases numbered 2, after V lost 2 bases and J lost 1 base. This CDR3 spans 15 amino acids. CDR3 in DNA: TGCGCCAGCAGCCAAAAGACAGGGGGCACAGATACGCAGTATTTT. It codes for CASSQKTGGTDTQYF.

CDR3 region: CASSLVRGGGTPLHF. CDR3 DNA: TGTGCCAGCAGTTTAGTAAGGGGGGGGGGGACACCCCTCCACTTT. The V and J genes are TRBV12-3 or TRBV12-4 and TRBJ1-6, with a tentative D call TRBD1 (6 bases). The length of the CDR3 is 15 residues. V lost 1 base to trimming and J lost 11 bases, with 15 bases between them.

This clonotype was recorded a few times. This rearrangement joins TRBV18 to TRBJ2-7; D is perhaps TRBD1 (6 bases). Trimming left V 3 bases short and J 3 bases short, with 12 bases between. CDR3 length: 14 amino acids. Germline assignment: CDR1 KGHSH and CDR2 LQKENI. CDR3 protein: CASSPTGTHYEQYF. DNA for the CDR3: TGTGCCAGCTCACCCACCGGGACACACTACGAGCAGTACTTC.

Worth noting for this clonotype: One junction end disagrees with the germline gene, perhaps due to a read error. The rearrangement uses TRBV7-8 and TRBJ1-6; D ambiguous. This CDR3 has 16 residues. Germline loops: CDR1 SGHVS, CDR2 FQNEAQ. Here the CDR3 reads CAGSLEGLVPNSPLHF. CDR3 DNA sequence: TGTGCCGGCAGCTTAGAAGGTCTAGTACCTAATTCACCCCTCCACTTT.

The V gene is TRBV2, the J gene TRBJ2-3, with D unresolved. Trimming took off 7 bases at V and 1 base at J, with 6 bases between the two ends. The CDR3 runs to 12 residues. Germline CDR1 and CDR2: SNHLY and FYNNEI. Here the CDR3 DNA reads TGTGCCAGCAACCTCGGCACAGATACGCAGTATTTT. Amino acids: CASNLGTDTQYF.

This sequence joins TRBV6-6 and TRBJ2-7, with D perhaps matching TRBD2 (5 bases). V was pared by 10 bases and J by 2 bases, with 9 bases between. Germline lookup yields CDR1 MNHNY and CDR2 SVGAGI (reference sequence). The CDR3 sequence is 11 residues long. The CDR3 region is CATKLAYEQYV. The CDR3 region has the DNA TGTGCCACGAAACTAGCCTACGAGCAGTACGTC.

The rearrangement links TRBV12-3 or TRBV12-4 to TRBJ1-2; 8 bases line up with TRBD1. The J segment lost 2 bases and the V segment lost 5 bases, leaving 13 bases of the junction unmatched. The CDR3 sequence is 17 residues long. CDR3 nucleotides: TGTGCCAGCAGTCCTCGGTCAGGGGGCATACGGAACTATGGCTACACCTTC. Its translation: CASSPRSGGIRNYGYTF.

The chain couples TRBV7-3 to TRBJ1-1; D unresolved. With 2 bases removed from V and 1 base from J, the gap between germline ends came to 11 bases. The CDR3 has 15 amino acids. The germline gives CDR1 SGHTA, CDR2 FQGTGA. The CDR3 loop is CASSLGVGRNTEAFF. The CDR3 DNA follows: TGTGCCAGCAGCTTAGGGGTGGGGAGGAACACTGAAGCTTTCTTT.

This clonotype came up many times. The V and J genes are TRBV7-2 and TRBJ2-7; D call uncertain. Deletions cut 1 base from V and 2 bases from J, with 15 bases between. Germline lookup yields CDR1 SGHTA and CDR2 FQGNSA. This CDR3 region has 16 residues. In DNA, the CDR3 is TGTGCCAGCAGCTTAGGCGGCGAAGTGGCTGCCTACGAGCAGTACGTC. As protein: CASSLGGEVAAYEQYV.

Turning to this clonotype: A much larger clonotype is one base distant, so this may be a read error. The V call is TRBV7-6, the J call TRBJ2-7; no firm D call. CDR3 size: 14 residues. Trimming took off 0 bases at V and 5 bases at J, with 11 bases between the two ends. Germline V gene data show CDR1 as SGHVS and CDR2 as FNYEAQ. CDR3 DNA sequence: TGTGCCAGCAGCTTAGCTAATCAACACCACGAGCAGTACTTC. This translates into CASSLANQHHEQYF.

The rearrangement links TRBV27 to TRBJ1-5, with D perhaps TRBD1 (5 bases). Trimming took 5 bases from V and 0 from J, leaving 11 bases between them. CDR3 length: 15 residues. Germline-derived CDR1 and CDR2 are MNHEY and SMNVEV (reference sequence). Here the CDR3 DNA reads TGTGCCAGCAGTCAACACAGGAATAGCAATCAGCCCCAGCATTTT. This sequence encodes CASSQHRNSNQPQHF.

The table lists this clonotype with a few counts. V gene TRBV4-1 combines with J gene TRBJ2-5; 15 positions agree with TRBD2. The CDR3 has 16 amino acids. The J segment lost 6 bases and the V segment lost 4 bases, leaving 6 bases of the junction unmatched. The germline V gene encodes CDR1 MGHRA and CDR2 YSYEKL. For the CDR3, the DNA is TGCGCCAGCAGCCTCCGGACTAGCGGGGGGGAGAAGACCCAGTACTTC. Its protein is CASSLRTSGGEKTQYF.

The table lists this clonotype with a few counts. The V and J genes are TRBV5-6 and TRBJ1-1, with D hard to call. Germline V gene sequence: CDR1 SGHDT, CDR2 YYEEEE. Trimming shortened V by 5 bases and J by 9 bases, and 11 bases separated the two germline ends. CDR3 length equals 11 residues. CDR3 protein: CASRGSGKAFF. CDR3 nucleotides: TGTGCCAGCAGAGGGTCGGGAAAAGCTTTCTTT.

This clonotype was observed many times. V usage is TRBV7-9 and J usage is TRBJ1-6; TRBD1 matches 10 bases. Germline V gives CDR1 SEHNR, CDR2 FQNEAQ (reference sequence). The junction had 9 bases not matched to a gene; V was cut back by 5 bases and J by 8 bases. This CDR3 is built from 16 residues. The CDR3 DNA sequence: TGTGCCAGCAGCCAATTTCGGGACAGGGGATATTCACCCCTCCACTTT. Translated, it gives CASSQFRDRGYSPLHF.

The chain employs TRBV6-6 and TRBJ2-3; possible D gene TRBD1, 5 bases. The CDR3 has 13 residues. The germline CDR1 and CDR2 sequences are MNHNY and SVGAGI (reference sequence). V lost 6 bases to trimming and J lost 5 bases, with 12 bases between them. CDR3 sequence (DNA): TGTGCCAGCAGCCAGGGTTCGGGAGATACGCAGTATTTT. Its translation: CASSQGSGDTQYF.

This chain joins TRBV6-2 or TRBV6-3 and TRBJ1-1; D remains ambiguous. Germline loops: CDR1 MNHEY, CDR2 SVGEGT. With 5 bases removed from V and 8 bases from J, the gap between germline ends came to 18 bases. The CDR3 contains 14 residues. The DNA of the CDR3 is TGTGCCAGCAGTCTAACAACGGACCAATTAGAAGCTTTCTTT. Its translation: CASSLTTDQLEAFF.

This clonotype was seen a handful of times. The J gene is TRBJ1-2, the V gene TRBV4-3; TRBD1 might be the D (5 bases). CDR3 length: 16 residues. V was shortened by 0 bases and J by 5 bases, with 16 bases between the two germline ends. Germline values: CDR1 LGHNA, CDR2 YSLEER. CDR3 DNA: TGCGCCAGCAGCCAAGAGACACAGGCCGGGGGTTATGGCTACACCTTC. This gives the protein CASSQETQAGGYGYTF.

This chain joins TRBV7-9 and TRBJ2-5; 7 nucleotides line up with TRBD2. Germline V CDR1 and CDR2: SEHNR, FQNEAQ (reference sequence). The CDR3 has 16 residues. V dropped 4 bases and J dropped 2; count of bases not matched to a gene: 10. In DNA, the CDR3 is TGTGCCAGCAGCTCCCGAGCTGAAGCGGGGCAAGAGACCCAGTACTTC. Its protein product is CASSSRAEAGQETQYF.

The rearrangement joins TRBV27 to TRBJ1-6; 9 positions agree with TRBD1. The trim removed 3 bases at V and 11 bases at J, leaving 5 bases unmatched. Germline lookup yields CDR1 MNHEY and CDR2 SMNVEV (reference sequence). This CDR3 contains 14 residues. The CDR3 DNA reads TGTGCCAGCAGTTTCGGGACAGGGAGTACACCCCTCCACTTT. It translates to CASSFGTGSTPLHF.

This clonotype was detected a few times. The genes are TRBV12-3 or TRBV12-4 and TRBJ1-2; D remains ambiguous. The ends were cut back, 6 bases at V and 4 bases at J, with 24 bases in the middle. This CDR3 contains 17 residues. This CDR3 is CASSYDREKVEPYGYTF. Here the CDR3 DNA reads TGTGCCAGCAGCTACGATCGTGAGAAAGTCGAACCCTATGGCTACACCTTC.

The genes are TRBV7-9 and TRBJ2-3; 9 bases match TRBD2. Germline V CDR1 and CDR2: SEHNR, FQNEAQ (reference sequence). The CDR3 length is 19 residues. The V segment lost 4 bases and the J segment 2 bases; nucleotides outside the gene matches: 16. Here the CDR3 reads CASSSLGFLAGDNTDTQYF. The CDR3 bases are TGTGCCAGCAGCTCACTAGGTTTCTTAGCGGGAGATAACACAGATACGCAGTATTTT.

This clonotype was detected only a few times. The CDR3 bases are TGTGCCAGCAGCTTAGGATCACAGGGCGGCACTGAAGCTTTCTTT. Encoded protein: CASSLGSQGGTEAFF. The chain carries TRBV7-9 and TRBJ1-1, with a weak D call TRBD1 (6 bases). CDR3 length: 15 amino acids. Trimming took 1 base from V and 4 from J, leaving 13 bases between them. In germline, CDR1 is SEHNR, CDR2 FQNEAQ (reference sequence).

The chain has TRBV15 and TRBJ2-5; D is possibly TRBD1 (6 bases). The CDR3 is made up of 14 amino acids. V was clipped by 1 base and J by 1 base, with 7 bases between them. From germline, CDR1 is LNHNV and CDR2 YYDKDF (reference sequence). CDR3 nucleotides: TGTGCCACCAGCAGAGCGGACAGCCAAGAGACCCAGTACTTC. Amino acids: CATSRADSQETQYF.